One and the same sample provided the 28 T cell receptor beta chains below, sequenced in a study of vaccination and CD4 T cells after COVID-19. Sequencing of DNA taken from cultured CD4+ T cells relied on the Oncomine TCR Beta short-read assay. From CD4+ T cells that had been cultured, genomic DNA was extracted. TCRdb passed the PCR reads through MiXCR, listing each CDR3 protein once. The table shows about 11,000 distinct CDR3 sequences, with about 30% occurring only once. Treatment given: roughly ten-day PBMC culture with coronavirus spike peptide pools or control peptides (ViraFEST assay). Unexposed donor CD4+ T cells predated the COVID-19 pandemic, collected 2011-2018. These receptors lack a known antigen. The source material was CD4+ T cells from blood, cultured in vitro. The receptors derive from a human donor in good health.

The table lists this clonotype with a few counts. The V call is TRBV19, the J call TRBJ2-3, with D possibly being TRBD1 (5 bases). V was trimmed by 7 bases and J by 5 bases, leaving 13 bases between them. This CDR3 comprises 13 residues. Germline CDR1 reads LNHDA; CDR2 reads SQIVND (reference sequence). The CDR3 spells CASNPGIGDTQYF. CDR3 coding DNA: TGTGCCAGTAACCCAGGGATAGGAGATACGCAGTATTTT.

This clonotype was seen a few times. The chain employs TRBV20-1 and TRBJ1-2, with D unclear. V was shortened by 3 bases and J by 8 bases, with 19 bases between the two germline ends. The CDR3 totals 14 residues. Germline CDR1 DFQATT, CDR2 SNEGSKA (reference sequence). In DNA, the CDR3 is TGCAGTGCTAGTCTCGCGACATTCCGGCGCGGCTACACCTTC. This sequence encodes CSASLATFRRGYTF.

Notes on this clonotype: The junction does not match germline at one end; this may be a read error. This chain connects TRBV30 to TRBJ2-1, with 10 bases fitting TRBD2. This CDR3 has 17 amino acids. Germline V gene sequence: CDR1 GTSNPN, CDR2 SVGIG (reference sequence). The CDR3 spells CAWSGGLASEGANKQFF. The CDR3 coding sequence is TGTGCCTGGAGTGGGGGACTAGCGTCGGAGGGGGCCAATAAGCAGTTCTTC.

The rearrangement links TRBV20-1 to TRBJ2-2; 16 nucleotides align to TRBD2. Germline values: CDR1 DFQATT, CDR2 SNEGSKA (reference sequence). Losses at the gene ends were 3 bases for V and 7 bases for J; bases not matched to a gene: 11. The CDR3 extends over 18 amino acids. The chain's CDR3 is CSASTGTSGRANVGELFF. In nucleotides, the CDR3 is TGCAGTGCTAGTACCGGGACTAGCGGGAGGGCCAACGTCGGGGAGCTGTTTTTT.

In its sample, this clonotype ranks as medium-sized. The chain recombines TRBV20-1 with TRBJ1-2; D perhaps matches TRBD1 (6 bases). Germline V lookup: CDR1 DFQATT, CDR2 SNEGSKA (reference sequence). The CDR3 consists of 15 residues. Trimming shortened V by 0 bases and J by 4 bases, and 15 bases separated the two germline ends. This CDR3 is CSARDLDRSSYGYTF. The CDR3 region has the DNA TGCAGTGCTAGAGATCTCGACAGGTCCTCCTATGGCTACACCTTC.

This clonotype showed up just once. The chain is built from TRBV28 and TRBJ2-1; 11 nucleotides match TRBD2. The V gene's germline CDR1 is MDHEN and CDR2 SYDVKM. CDR3 length: 19 amino acids. V shed 2 bases, J shed 0 bases, and the junction held 9 bases outside the gene matches. In DNA, the CDR3 is TGTGCCAGCAGTTTAGTGGTAGCGGGAGGGTCGAGCTCCTACAATGAGCAGTTCTTC. It specifies CASSLVVAGGSSSYNEQFF.

A few counts support this clonotype. The chain carries TRBV6-4 and TRBJ2-4; D tentatively fits TRBD1 or TRBD2 (5 bases each). Deletions cut 8 bases from V and 3 bases from J, with 23 bases between. The CDR3 spans 17 residues. Germline V gene sequence: CDR1 MRHNA, CDR2 SNTAGT. The CDR3 protein is CASRPSRKGRVKNIQYF. CDR3 nucleotide sequence: TGTGCCAGCCGGCCCAGTCGGAAGGGGCGGGTCAAAAACATTCAGTACTTC.

This clonotype was seen only a few times. The chain combines TRBV7-2 with TRBJ2-3; 7 bases agree with TRBD2. This CDR3 has 15 residues. Germline loops: CDR1 SGHTA, CDR2 FQGNSA. J lost 4 bases, V lost 6 bases, and 10 bases had no gene match. The CDR3 nucleotides read TGTGCCAGCAGGAAAGCTAGCGGCCCCTCAGATACGCAGTATTTT. Protein product: CASRKASGPSDTQYF.

The chain joins TRBV29-1 to TRBJ2-2, with D maybe TRBD2 (5 bases). Germline V CDR1 and CDR2: SQVTM, ANQGSEA. This CDR3 is 15 amino acids long. V dropped 6 bases and J dropped 1 base, with 15 bases sitting between them. The CDR3 reads CSVEAAVGNTGELFF. In nucleotides, the CDR3 is TGCAGCGTGGAGGCCGCTGTAGGGAACACCGGGGAGCTGTTTTTT.

This chain connects TRBV20-1 to TRBJ2-1; the match to TRBD2 covers 10 bases. V shed 2 bases and J 0 bases; nucleotides not matched to a gene: 10. This CDR3 comprises 18 residues. The germline CDR1 and CDR2 sequences are DFQATT and SNEGSKA (reference sequence). CDR3 nucleotide sequence: TGCAGTGCTAGACCCGGGACTAGCGAGAGACGCTCCTACAATGAGCAGTTCTTC. Amino acids: CSARPGTSERRSYNEQFF.

The CDR3 DNA reads as TGTGCCAGCAGTGAATGGGCGGAACTGCAGTTCTTC. Encoded protein: CASSEWAELQFF. This rearrangement joins TRBV2 to TRBJ2-1; D is unclear. The CDR3 extends over 12 amino acids. Trimming shortened V by 2 bases and J by 12 bases, and 11 bases separated the two germline ends. The germline gives CDR1 SNHLY, CDR2 FYNNEI.

A few counts support this clonotype. V is TRBV6-5 and J is TRBJ1-4, with D hard to call. The length of the CDR3 is 15 residues. Per the germline V gene, CDR1 is MNHEY and CDR2 is SVGAGI. Trimming pared 0 bases from V and 10 bases from J, leaving 15 bases between. Written as DNA, the CDR3 is TGTGCCAGCAGTTACTCGTGGGCAGAATCGGGAAAACTGTTTTTT. Amino acids: CASSYSWAESGKLFF.

The rearrangement joins TRBV20-1 to TRBJ2-1, with 12 positions matching TRBD2. V was pared by 6 bases and J by 0 bases, with 9 bases of the junction left unmatched. The CDR3 is made up of 17 amino acids. The V gene's germline CDR1 is DFQATT and CDR2 SNEGSKA (reference sequence). The chain's CDR3 is CSAMTSGGPLSYNEQFF. The CDR3 region has the DNA TGCAGTGCAATGACTAGCGGGGGCCCCCTCTCCTACAATGAGCAGTTCTTC.

The table lists this clonotype with a count of one. This chain connects TRBV5-1 to TRBJ1-1, with D possibly being TRBD1 (6 bases). The V end was cut by 0 bases, the J end by 5 bases, with 11 bases between. The CDR3 has 14 amino acids. Germline V lookup: CDR1 SGHRS, CDR2 YFSETQ. The CDR3 coding sequence is TGCGCCAGCAGCTTGGATCGAGGGGGGACTGAAGCTTTCTTT. The encoded protein is CASSLDRGGTEAFF.

The chain links TRBV7-2 to TRBJ1-1; D gene uncertain. The CDR3 contains 13 residues. V dropped 1 base and J dropped 5 bases, with 8 bases sitting between them. Germline-derived CDR1 and CDR2 are SGHTA and FQGNSA. The CDR3 here is CASSLVGLTEAFF. CDR3 in DNA: TGTGCCAGCAGCTTAGTAGGGCTAACTGAAGCTTTCTTT.

The rearrangement joins TRBV4-3 to TRBJ2-1; 9 bases align to TRBD2. CDR1 LGHNA and CDR2 YSLEER come from the germline V gene. The junction had 11 bases not matched to a gene; V was cut back by 1 base and J by 10 bases. There are 16 residues in the CDR3. The CDR3 spells CASSQGGVGLAGEQFF. Written as DNA, the CDR3 is TGCGCCAGCAGCCAAGGCGGGGTTGGTCTAGCGGGGGAGCAGTTCTTC.

This clonotype occurred a few times. This sequence joins TRBV4-3 and TRBJ2-2; no clear D gene. The CDR3 is 16 residues long. Germline V CDR1 and CDR2: LGHNA, YSLEER. V was shortened by 0 bases and J by 0 bases, with 8 bases between the two germline ends. CDR3 coding DNA: TGCGCCAGCAGCCAAGAAACGGTTTCGAACACCGGGGAGCTGTTTTTT. It specifies CASSQETVSNTGELFF.

The V gene is TRBV4-3, the J gene TRBJ2-2, with D unclear. In germline, CDR1 is LGHNA, CDR2 YSLEER. V shed 5 bases and J shed 3 bases, with 7 bases lying between them. CDR3 size: 13 residues. The CDR3 spells CASSAGYTGELFF. The CDR3 nucleotides are TGCGCCAGCAGCGCCGGGTACACCGGGGAGCTGTTTTTT.

In its sample, this clonotype was seen a few times. V usage is TRBV10-1 and J usage is TRBJ1-2; no clear D gene. The CDR3 totals 11 residues. V was shortened by 7 bases and J by 7 bases, with 10 bases between the two germline ends. Germline-derived CDR1 and CDR2 are WNHNN and SYGVQD (reference sequence). DNA of the CDR3: TGCGCCAGCAAGCGAGCTGGTGGCTACACCTTC. Translating gives CASKRAGGYTF.

This clonotype appeared a few times. The chain couples TRBV6-1 to TRBJ1-5, with TRBD1 identical over 9 bases. Trimming cost V 5 bases and J 4 bases; bases outside gene matches: 3. The length of the CDR3 is 14 residues. The germline CDR1 and CDR2 sequences are MNHNS and SASEGT. The CDR3 sequence: CASSHGTGNQPQHF. CDR3 nucleotide sequence: TGTGCCAGCAGTCACGGGACAGGGAATCAGCCCCAGCATTTT.

The V gene is TRBV4-1, the J gene TRBJ1-1; D is possibly TRBD1 (5 bases). Germline-derived CDR1 and CDR2 are MGHRA and YSYEKL. The CDR3 contains 17 residues. Trimming removed 1 base from V and 9 bases from J, with 24 bases in between. The CDR3 sequence is CASSQVGGVGLIGQAFF. DNA of the CDR3: TGCGCCAGCAGCCAAGTTGGGGGGGTAGGACTCATCGGCCAAGCTTTCTTT.

This clonotype was counted between two and nine times. The chain uses TRBV7-2 and TRBJ2-7, with 8 bases identical to TRBD1. This CDR3 has 17 amino acids. V was pared by 0 bases and J by 4 bases, with 11 bases of the junction left unmatched. Per germline, CDR1 SGHTA and CDR2 FQGNSA. This chain's CDR3 is CASSLAGTGFGGYEQYF. The CDR3 coding sequence is TGTGCCAGCAGCTTAGCCGGGACAGGTTTTGGGGGATACGAGCAGTACTTC.

The chain carries TRBV25-1 and TRBJ2-5, with TRBD1 matching over 7 bases. V was pared by 8 bases and J by 5 bases, with 5 bases of the junction left unmatched. Germline CDR1 MGHDK, CDR2 SYGVNS. The CDR3 runs 12 residues. CDR3 in amino acids: CASGDRVETQYF. The CDR3 DNA reads TGTGCCAGCGGCGACAGGGTGGAGACCCAGTACTTC.

A few counts support this clonotype. V usage is TRBV11-2 and J usage is TRBJ1-1; maybe TRBD1 (6 bases). This CDR3 is built from 18 residues. Germline V gene data show CDR1 as SGHAT and CDR2 as FQNNGV. V lost 6 bases to trimming and J lost 3 bases, with 26 bases between them. CDR3 DNA sequence: TGTGCCAGCAGGTCCTTGAGAGGGGCCAGGGGTAAGGACACTGAAGCTTTCTTT. Its protein is CASRSLRGARGKDTEAFF.

This clonotype appeared a single time. The rearrangement uses TRBV20-1 and TRBJ1-1; a possible D gene is TRBD1 (5 bases). V lost 3 bases, J lost 5 bases, and 16 bases lay in between. Per the germline V gene, CDR1 is DFQATT and CDR2 is SNEGSKA (reference sequence). CDR3 size: 14 residues. In nucleotides, the CDR3 is TGCAGTGCTAGGGGGGGGGATTGGTGGACTGAAGCTTTCTTT. Protein product: CSARGGDWWTEAFF.

This chain joins TRBV12-3 or TRBV12-4 and TRBJ2-2; possible D gene TRBD2, 6 bases. The CDR3 spans 14 residues. The V and J ends lost 6 bases and 1 base respectively, with 9 bases between them. The CDR3 nucleotides are TGTGCCAGCAGAGCGGGCCTGAACACCGGGGAGCTGTTTTTT. Amino acid sequence: CASRAGLNTGELFF.

There are a few counts of this clonotype. V and J are TRBV19 and TRBJ1-1; TRBD1 aligns across 12 bases. Germline V gene data show CDR1 as LNHDA and CDR2 as SQIVND (reference sequence). CDR3 length equals 17 residues. The junction had 8 bases not matched to a gene; V was cut back by 6 bases and J by 0 bases. The CDR3 region is CASSNRDRGRMNTEAFF. CDR3 coding DNA: TGTGCCAGTAGCAACCGGGACAGGGGGCGCATGAACACTGAAGCTTTCTTT.

The table lists this clonotype with a few counts. The chain joins TRBV12-3 or TRBV12-4 to TRBJ1-2; 9 bases map to TRBD1. The V and J ends lost 5 bases and 8 bases, in that order; junction bases with no gene match: 9. The CDR3 sequence is 14 residues long. In DNA form, the CDR3 reads TGTGCCAGCAGTCTCCCCACAGGGGGCAGGGGCTACACCTTC. This codes for CASSLPTGGRGYTF.